This TCR beta chain derives from a study of blood T cell repertoires in COVID-19. Study background: From the United States, Italy and Spain came samples of acute and convalescent COVID-19.

Some clones are missing from TCRdb's copy, which holds only in-frame ones; the method was immunoSEQ multiplex PCR. This table has about 530,000 clones, about 88% appearing once. The CDR3 runs to 15 residues. V lost 4 bases to trimming and J lost 6 bases, with 16 bases between them. From germline, CDR1 is MDHEN and CDR2 SYDVKM. Source material: peripheral blood. V and J are TRBV28 and TRBJ1-5, with D maybe TRBD1 (6 bases). The receptor comes from a woman in her forties or fifties with COVID-19, enrolled during active disease. The CDR3 sequence is CASSCRGVVIQPQHF. CDR3 sequence (DNA): TGTGCCAGCAGTTGCAGGGGTGTCGTGATTCAGCCCCAGCATTTT.